One and the same sample provided the 19 T cell receptor beta chains below, sequenced in a study of T cell repertoires in cytomegalovirus infection. MiXCR, run by TCRdb on the reads, gives a single entry per CDR3 protein. The sample contains around 170,000 distinct CDR3 sequences, approximately 14% of which appear only once. Specimen: PBMCs. These receptors all come from a human donor in good health (CMV status not recorded). Some clones in this sample may be carry-over from other donors' samples.

In this sample, this clonotype turned up a few times. V is TRBV10-2 and J is TRBJ1-3; D is uncertain. From germline, CDR1 is WSHSY and CDR2 SAAADI. The CDR3 spans 12 residues. V was cut by 11 bases and J by 0 bases, with 8 bases left in between. The DNA for the CDR3 is TGCGCCTCTAGGAGCTCTGGAAACACCATATATTTT. Protein: CASRSSGNTIYF.

This clonotype was counted many times. The chain recombines TRBV12-3 or TRBV12-4 with TRBJ2-7; D might be TRBD1 (5 bases). Trimming shortened V by 4 bases and J by 4 bases, and 11 bases separated the two germline ends. The CDR3 contains 13 residues. The CDR3 spells CASSWGGNYEQYF. Here the CDR3 DNA reads TGTGCCAGCAGTTGGGGCGGAAATTACGAGCAGTACTTC.

This clonotype was seen a few times. V gene TRBV28 combines with J gene TRBJ2-7; D unresolved. The CDR3 runs to 13 residues. CDR1 and CDR2 from the germline V gene are MDHEN and SYDVKM. Trimming cost V 5 bases and J 3 bases, with 11 bases left between them. The CDR3, as DNA: TGTGCCAGCAGTGTGGGCGCAAGCTACGAGCAGTACTTC. Translation gives CASSVGASYEQYF.

At least ten counts were recorded for this clonotype. The chain recombines TRBV28 with TRBJ2-1; D not certain. The CDR3 is 15 residues long. The V end was cut by 3 bases, the J end by 7 bases, with 16 bases between. Germline V gene lookup returns CDR1 MDHEN and CDR2 SYDVKM. The CDR3 sequence is CASSFPGSGMNEQFF. CDR3 nucleotides: TGTGCCAGCAGTTTTCCCGGCTCGGGCATGAATGAGCAGTTCTTC.

This clonotype was detected once. The CDR3, as DNA: TGTGCCAGCAGTCCACTAGCGGTAGGAACCTACGAGCAGTACTTC. Translation gives CASSPLAVGTYEQYF. V and J are TRBV27 and TRBJ2-7, with 8 bases lining up with TRBD2. Unmatched junction bases numbered 8, after V lost 5 bases and J lost 2 bases. The germline V gene encodes CDR1 MNHEY and CDR2 SMNVEV (reference sequence). The CDR3 is made up of 15 amino acids.

The chain couples TRBV12-3 or TRBV12-4 to TRBJ1-1, with unresolved D. The CDR3 length is 14 residues. The V end lost 7 bases, the J end lost 0 bases, and 12 bases lay between the germline ends. CDR3 DNA sequence: TGTGCCAGCAAATCGGGGAGCATGAACACTGAAGCTTTCTTT. This sequence encodes CASKSGSMNTEAFF.

The gene calls are TRBV20-1 and TRBJ2-1, with D perhaps TRBD1 or TRBD2 (5 bases each). Between the trimmed V and J ends, which lost 3 bases and 2 bases, there was a span of 8 bases. The length of the CDR3 is 13 residues. CDR1 and CDR2 (germline): DFQATT, SNEGSKA (reference sequence). The CDR3 DNA reads as TGCAGTGCTAGGGGACCAACCTACAATGAGCAGTTCTTC. It is translated as CSARGPTYNEQFF.

The chain recombines TRBV15 with TRBJ1-2, with D perhaps matching TRBD1 (5 bases). Trimming took off 0 bases at V and 4 bases at J, with 12 bases between the two ends. Per the germline V gene, CDR1 is LNHNV and CDR2 is YYDKDF (reference sequence). The CDR3 sequence is 15 residues long. In DNA form, the CDR3 reads TGTGCCACCAGCAGAGATCGACAGACTTCCTATGGCTACACCTTC. This codes for CATSRDRQTSYGYTF.

This clonotype has at least ten counts. This rearrangement joins TRBV7-2 to TRBJ2-3; D possibly corresponds to TRBD2 (5 bases). CDR3 length: 15 amino acids. Trimming stripped 5 bases from V and 2 bases from J, with 14 bases between. Per the germline V gene, CDR1 is SGHTA and CDR2 is FQGNSA. CDR3 loop: CASSPRGRTTDTQYF. The CDR3 DNA reads as TGTGCCAGCAGCCCCCGAGGGCGGACCACAGATACGCAGTATTTT.

This clonotype was recorded many times. CDR3 sequence reads: CASSFELAGGPYEQYF. The CDR3 DNA reads as TGTGCCAGCAGCTTTGAACTAGCGGGAGGGCCATACGAGCAGTACTTC. V usage is TRBV5-6 and J usage is TRBJ2-7; 13 nucleotides align to TRBD2. This CDR3 is 16 amino acids long. Trimming cost V 2 bases and J 4 bases; bases outside gene matches: 6. The germline V gene encodes CDR1 SGHDT and CDR2 YYEEEE.

This clonotype was detected ten times or more. V usage is TRBV7-3 and J usage is TRBJ1-1; no firm D call. CDR1 SGHTA and CDR2 FQGTGA come from the germline V gene. The CDR3 is 13 amino acids. Trimming removed 6 bases at V and 5 bases at J, with 13 bases between. DNA for the CDR3: TGTGCCAGCAGTCTAGCCTCTTCTACTGAAGCTTTCTTT. This encodes CASSLASSTEAFF.

V usage is TRBV7-9 and J usage is TRBJ2-1; the D is unclear. V lost 5 bases to trimming and J lost 9 bases, with 11 bases between them. This CDR3 is built from 12 residues. Germline V gene lookup returns CDR1 SEHNR and CDR2 FQNEAQ (reference sequence). Written as DNA, the CDR3 is TGTGCCAGCAGCCCCCCCATCGTTGAGCAGTTCTTC. This encodes CASSPPIVEQFF.

The rearrangement joins TRBV20-1 to TRBJ1-4, with no clear D. Germline-derived CDR1 and CDR2 are DFQATT and SNEGSKA (reference sequence). The CDR3 loop spans 12 amino acids. V gave up 6 bases and J gave up 8 bases, with 13 bases separating them. For the CDR3, the DNA is TGCAGTGCACCGGGCGTCGGGGAAAAACTGTTTTTT. Its translation: CSAPGVGEKLFF.

V usage is TRBV18 and J usage is TRBJ1-4; tentatively, D is TRBD1 (6 bases). There are 14 residues in the CDR3. Trimming stripped 1 base from V and 8 bases from J, with 11 bases between. Germline CDR1 KGHSH, CDR2 LQKENI. The CDR3 sequence is CASSPLQGGEKLFF. CDR3 DNA sequence: TGTGCCAGCTCACCACTACAGGGAGGCGAAAAACTGTTTTTT.

The chain is built from TRBV28 and TRBJ1-5; 9 positions agree with TRBD1. Trimming cost V 10 bases and J 2 bases; bases outside gene matches: 3. CDR1 MDHEN and CDR2 SYDVKM come from the germline V gene. There are 13 residues in the CDR3. CDR3: CAIRTGGNQPQHF. CDR3 nucleotide sequence: TGTGCCATTCGGACAGGGGGCAATCAGCCCCAGCATTTT.

V is TRBV2 and J is TRBJ2-3; D tentatively reads TRBD1 or TRBD2 (5 bases each). V lost 3 bases and J 3 bases, leaving 10 bases between the germline ends. The CDR3 consists of 14 residues. The germline CDR1 and CDR2 sequences are SNHLY and FYNNEI. CDR3 in amino acids: CASSEGPGTDTQYF. Here the CDR3 DNA reads TGTGCCAGCAGTGAGGGACCAGGGACAGATACGCAGTATTTT. The full variable domain, its missing parts supplied by reference TRBV2 and TRBJ2-3, is EPEVTQTPSHQVTQMGQEVILRCVPISNHLYFYWYRQILGQKVEFLVSFYNNEISEKSEIFDDQFSVERPDGSNFTLKIRSTKLEDSAMYFCASSEGPGTDTQYFGPGTRLTVL.

The sample holds many counts of this clonotype. The rearrangement links TRBV6-6 to TRBJ2-7, with 9 nucleotides matching TRBD1. The CDR3 has 13 residues. CDR1 is MNHNY and CDR2 is SVGAGI in the germline V gene (reference sequence). Unmatched junction bases numbered 7, after V lost 8 bases and J lost 5 bases. The CDR3 spells CASFVGQGNEQYF. For the CDR3, the DNA is TGTGCCAGCTTCGTGGGACAGGGAAACGAGCAGTACTTC.

This clonotype was seen ten or more times. This sequence joins TRBV14 and TRBJ1-1; TRBD1 matches 10 bases. J was trimmed by 2 bases and V by 3 bases; bases with no gene match: 6. CDR3 length: 16 amino acids. Germline CDR1 and CDR2: SGHDN and FVKESK. The CDR3 nucleotides read TGTGCCAGCAGCCAGCGGGACAGGGGTTTCAACACTGAAGCTTTCTTT. Its translation is CASSQRDRGFNTEAFF.

This sequence joins TRBV3-1 and TRBJ1-1; TRBD1 aligns across 10 bases. V trimming: 5 bases; J trimming: 5 bases; junction bases outside the gene matches: 5. The CDR3 totals 14 residues. Germline V CDR1 and CDR2: LGHDT, YNNKEL (reference sequence). CDR3 region: CASSRQGAGTEAFF. In nucleotides, the CDR3 is TGTGCCAGCAGCAGACAGGGGGCGGGAACTGAAGCTTTCTTT.